This TCR beta chain was recorded in a study of OX40 agonist ivuxolimab in advanced cancers. Study-level findings and limits: Some nonresponders additionally presented with little normalized T-cell clonal expansion.

This CDR3 region has 16 residues. Germline-derived CDR1 and CDR2 are SGHNT and YENEEA. Trimming removed 3 bases from V and 4 bases from J, with 17 bases in between. Here immunoSEQ multiplex PCR was the method, and the copy in TCRdb shows in-frame clones only, minus some. This table holds around 31,000 clones, roughly 76% found once. Notes on this clone: The target antigen is unknown.

The gene calls are TRBV11-3 and TRBJ2-3, with D tentatively TRBD2 (5 bases). Specimen: CD4+ or CD8+ T cells sorted from blood, collected in a trial of the OX40 agonist ivuxolimab. The sequence was obtained from an adult with an advanced solid tumor such as melanoma, head and neck, liver or kidney cancer. CDR3: CASSFSYRGSPDTQYF. The CDR3, as DNA: TGTGCCAGCAGCTTTTCGTACAGAGGGTCCCCAGATACGCAGTATTTT.